This T cell receptor beta chain was identified during a study of radiotherapy plus CTLA-4 blockade in lung cancer. On the study more broadly: Objective responses were observed in about a sixth of patients, and disease control was achieved by 31%. The study's findings and limits: Early clonal dynamics of blood T cells, together with interferon-beta, were reported as the best response predictor.

A remark on this clone: The antigen is undetermined.

Those with chemo-refractory metastatic non-small-cell lung cancer were treated with focal radiation combined with CTLA-4 blockade using ipilimumab. The CDR3 extends over 14 amino acids. V lost 0 bases and J lost 2, with 7 bases in between. Germline lookup yields CDR1 SGDLS and CDR2 YYNGEE. Produced via immunoSEQ multiplex PCR; TCRdb's table is partial and in-frame only. The data show around 80,000 clones, with roughly 69% seen just once and 9.9% held by the top ten. The receptor's source is a human donor with non-small cell lung cancer whose response to radiotherapy plus ipilimumab could not be evaluated. Sample: peripheral blood, taken from a patient treated with radiotherapy plus ipilimumab. The chain combines TRBV9 with TRBJ2-3, with D perhaps matching TRBD2 (5 bases). Here the CDR3 reads CASSVGGYTDTQYF. CDR3 in DNA: TGTGCCAGCAGCGTAGGCGGGTACACAGATACGCAGTATTTT.